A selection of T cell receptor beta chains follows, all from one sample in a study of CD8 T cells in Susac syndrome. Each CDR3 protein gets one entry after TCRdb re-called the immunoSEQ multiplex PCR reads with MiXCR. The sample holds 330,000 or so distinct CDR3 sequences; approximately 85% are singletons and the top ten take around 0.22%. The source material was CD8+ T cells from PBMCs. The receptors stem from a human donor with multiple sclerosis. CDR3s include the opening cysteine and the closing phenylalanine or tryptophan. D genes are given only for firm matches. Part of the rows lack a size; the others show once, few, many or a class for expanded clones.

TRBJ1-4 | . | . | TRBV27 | CASRTHDATNEKLFF | TGTGCCAGCAGGACACACGATGCAACTAATGAAAAACTGTTTTTT
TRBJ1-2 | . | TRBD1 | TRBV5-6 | CPSSPPWGQGRGYTF | TGTCCCAGCAGCCCACCTTGGGGACAGGGTCGGGGCTACACCTTC
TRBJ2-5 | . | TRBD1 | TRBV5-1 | CASSLDRGVQETQYF | TGCGCCAGCAGCCTCGACAGGGGTGTTCAAGAGACCCAGTACTTC
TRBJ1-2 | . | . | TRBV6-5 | CASEVEPGAGYTF | TGTGCCAGCGAGGTTGAGCCGGGAGCTGGCTACACCTTC
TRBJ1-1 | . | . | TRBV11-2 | CASSAFLSGNTEAFF | TGTGCCAGCAGCGCATTCCTGAGTGGGAACACTGAAGCTTTCTTT
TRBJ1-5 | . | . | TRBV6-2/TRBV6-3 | CASSDLGVVGQPQHF | TGTGCCAGCAGTGACTTAGGGGTAGTAGGCCAGCCCCAGCATTTT
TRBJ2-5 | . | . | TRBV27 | CASSLRGRGQETQYF | TGTGCCAGCAGTTTAAGAGGTCGGGGGCAAGAGACCCAGTACTTC
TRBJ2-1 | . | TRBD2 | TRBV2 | CASSERFLASGYNEQFF | TGTGCCAGCAGTGAACGTTTCTTGGCTAGCGGATACAATGAGCAGTTCTTC
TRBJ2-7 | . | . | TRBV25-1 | CASRDIYEQYF | TGTGCCAGCAGGGACATCTACGAGCAGTACTTC
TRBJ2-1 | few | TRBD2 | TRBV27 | CASTTGTSGYNEQFF | TGTGCCAGCACGACGGGGACTAGCGGATACAATGAGCAGTTCTTC
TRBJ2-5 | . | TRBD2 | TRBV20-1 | CSATLAGPGETQYF | TGCAGTGCTACCCTAGCGGGCCCCGGAGAGACCCAGTACTTC
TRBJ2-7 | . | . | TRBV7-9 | CASSHPRTYEQYF | TGTGCCAGCAGCCACCCTCGCACCTACGAGCAGTACTTC
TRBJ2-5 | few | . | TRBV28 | CASTLDRLEETQYF | TGTGCCAGCACTCTTGACAGACTAGAGGAGACCCAGTACTTC
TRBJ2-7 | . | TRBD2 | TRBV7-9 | CASSSGSGVRIYEQYF | TGTGCCAGCAGCTCCGGTAGCGGGGTGAGAATCTACGAGCAGTACTTC
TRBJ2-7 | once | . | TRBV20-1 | CSAREWGREYEQYF | TGCAGTGCTAGAGAGTGGGGCAGGGAGTACGAGCAGTACTTC
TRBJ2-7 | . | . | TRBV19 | CASSLGSFYEQYF | TGTGCCAGTAGCTTGGGCAGTTTCTACGAGCAGTACTTC
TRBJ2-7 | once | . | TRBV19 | CASGNPPYEQYF | TGTGCCAGCGGGAACCCGCCCTACGAGCAGTACTTC
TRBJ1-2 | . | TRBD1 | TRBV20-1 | CSALLLFPGQSDGYTF | TGCAGTGCTCTACTTCTTTTTCCGGGACAGTCGGATGGCTACACCTTC
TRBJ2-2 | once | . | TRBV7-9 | CASSFQDRDTGELFF | TGTGCCAGCAGCTTCCAAGACCGTGACACCGGGGAGCTGTTTTTT
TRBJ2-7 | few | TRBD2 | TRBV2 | CASSEALRLAGHEQYF | TGTGCCAGCAGTGAAGCGCTAAGGCTAGCGGGTCACGAGCAGTACTTC
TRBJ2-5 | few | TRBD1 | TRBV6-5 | CASRTTTGGETQYF | TGTGCCAGCAGAACTACGACAGGGGGAGAGACCCAGTACTTC
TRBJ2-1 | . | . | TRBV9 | CASSVVEGPGNEQFF | TGTGCCAGCAGCGTAGTTGAGGGGCCTGGGAATGAGCAGTTCTTC
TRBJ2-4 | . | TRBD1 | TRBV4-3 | CASSPEDTGQGAVDIQYF | TGCGCCAGCAGCCCGGAAGATACGGGACAGGGGGCTGTGGACATTCAGTACTTC
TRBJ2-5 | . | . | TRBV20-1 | CSAKIGLVWAQYF | TGCAGTGCAAAAATTGGTTTAGTCTGGGCCCAGTACTTC
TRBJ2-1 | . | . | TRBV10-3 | CAISNRQGGNEQFF | TGTGCCATCAGCAACCGACAGGGAGGCAATGAGCAGTTCTTC
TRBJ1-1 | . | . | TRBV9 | CASSFWGQGGFEAFF | TGTGCCAGCAGCTTTTGGGGGCAGGGAGGTTTTGAAGCTTTCTTT
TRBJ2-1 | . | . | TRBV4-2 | CASSQELYDPNEQFF | TGTGCCAGCAGCCAAGAGCTCTACGACCCCAATGAGCAGTTCTTC
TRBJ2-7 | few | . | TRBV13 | CASSLEPSDVGGPYEQYF | TGTGCCAGCAGCTTAGAGCCCTCCGATGTGGGAGGTCCCTACGAGCAGTACTTC
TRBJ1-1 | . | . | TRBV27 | CASSFIGLNTEAFF | TGTGCCAGCAGTTTTATCGGGCTGAACACTGAAGCTTTCTTT
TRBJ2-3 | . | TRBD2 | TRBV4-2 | CASSQDLTTSGRGYTDTQYF | TGTGCCAGCAGCCAAGATCTCACCACTAGCGGGAGGGGGTACACAGATACGCAGTATTTT
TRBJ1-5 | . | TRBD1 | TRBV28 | CASSLWKGGQGNQPQHF | TGTGCCAGCAGTTTATGGAAGGGGGGACAGGGTAATCAGCCCCAGCATTTT
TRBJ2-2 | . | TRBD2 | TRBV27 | CASSLQLAEFTGELFF | TGTGCCAGCAGTCTCCAACTAGCGGAGTTCACCGGGGAGCTGTTTTTT
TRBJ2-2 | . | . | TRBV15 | CATSLLATGELFF | TGTGCCACCAGCCTTTTAGCCACCGGGGAGCTGTTTTTT
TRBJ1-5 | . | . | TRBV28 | CASSLRGAGSSNQPQHF | TGTGCCAGCAGTTTAAGGGGCGCAGGGTCGAGCAATCAGCCCCAGCATTTT
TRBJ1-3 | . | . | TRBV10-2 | CASSDVASSGNTIYF | TGCGCCAGCAGTGATGTCGCTTCGTCTGGAAACACCATATATTTT
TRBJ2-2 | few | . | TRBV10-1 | CASREGVNTGELFF | TGCGCCAGCAGGGAGGGAGTGAACACCGGGGAGCTGTTTTTT
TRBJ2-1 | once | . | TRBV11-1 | CASSRLGAGAYFRSSYNEQFF | TGTGCCAGCAGTCGTCTGGGAGCGGGTGCCTATTTCCGGAGCTCCTACAATGAGCAGTTCTTC
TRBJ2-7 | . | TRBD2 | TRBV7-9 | CASSSGLRHYEQYF | TGTGCCAGCAGCTCGGGACTACGGCACTACGAGCAGTACTTC
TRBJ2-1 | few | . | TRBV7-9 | CASSSTGSSYNEQFF | TGTGCCAGCAGCTCTACAGGCAGCTCCTACAATGAGCAGTTCTTC
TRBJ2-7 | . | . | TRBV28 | CATTGISSYEQYF | TGTGCCACCACGGGGATTAGCTCCTACGAGCAGTACTTC
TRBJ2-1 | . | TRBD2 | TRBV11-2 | CASSPWGSGPYNEQFF | TGTGCCAGCAGCCCGTGGGGTAGCGGGCCCTACAATGAGCAGTTCTTC
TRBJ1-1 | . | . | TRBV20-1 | CSQLRPEAFF | TGCAGCCAATTACGACCTGAAGCTTTCTTT
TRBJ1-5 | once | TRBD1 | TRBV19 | CASSIRDRDQPQHF | TGTGCCAGTAGTATCCGGGACAGGGATCAGCCCCAGCATTTT
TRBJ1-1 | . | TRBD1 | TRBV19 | CASSIARGMNTEAFF | TGTGCCAGTAGTATAGCCAGGGGGATGAACACTGAAGCTTTCTTT
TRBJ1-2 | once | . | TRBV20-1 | CSVQYYGYTF | TGCAGTGTACAATACTATGGCTACACCTTC
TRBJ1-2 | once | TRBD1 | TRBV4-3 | CASSQVWDTGAYGYTF | TGCGCCAGCAGCCAAGTTTGGGACACAGGGGCCTATGGCTACACCTTC
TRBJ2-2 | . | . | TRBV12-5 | CASGLDSLNTGELFF | TGTGCTAGTGGTTTGGACAGCCTAAACACCGGGGAGCTGTTTTTT
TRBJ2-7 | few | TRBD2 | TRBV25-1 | CASKVAGTYEQYF | TGTGCCAGCAAGGTAGCGGGTACCTACGAGCAGTACTTC
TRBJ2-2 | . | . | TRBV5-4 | CASSLGLTGDTGELFF | TGTGCCAGCAGCTTGGGACTTACCGGAGACACCGGGGAGCTGTTTTTT
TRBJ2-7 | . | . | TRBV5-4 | CASSERGRTYEQYF | TGTGCCAGCAGCGAACGGGGGAGGACCTACGAGCAGTACTTC
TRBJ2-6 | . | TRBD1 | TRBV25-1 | CASSNHHQGVVSGANVLTF | TGTGCCAGCAGTAATCACCACCAGGGGGTAGTTTCTGGGGCCAACGTCCTGACTTTC
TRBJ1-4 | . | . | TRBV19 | CASSPSTWEDEKLFF | TGTGCCAGTAGTCCCAGTACTTGGGAGGATGAAAAACTGTTTTTT
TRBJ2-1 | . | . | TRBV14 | CASSRRERPYNEQFF | TGTGCCAGCAGCCGCCGGGAGCGTCCCTACAATGAGCAGTTCTTC
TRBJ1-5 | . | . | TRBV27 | CASSYGLGYQPQHF | TGTGCCAGCAGCTACGGGCTGGGGTACCAGCCCCAGCATTTT
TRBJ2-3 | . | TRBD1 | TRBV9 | CASSVDRGVGDTQYF | TGTGCCAGCAGCGTCGACAGGGGCGTAGGAGATACGCAGTATTTT